This paragraph covers one T cell receptor beta chain sequence. What it binds is unknown. A sample-barcoded 5' primer and a J-beta primer mix were used in a second PCR of roughly 7 to 11 cycles. A 12-random-nucleotide template-switch adaptor tagged each cDNA molecule. TCRdb used MiXCR to reprocess the 5' RACE reads, holding one entry per CDR3 protein. In the table there are over 700,000 distinct CDR3 sequences, 50% to 65% of which are singletons. This entry belongs to a study of blood T cells in healthy people across ages. The ends lost 6 bases at V and 4 bases at J; junction bases unmatched: 3. Germline CDR1 is SNHLY and CDR2 is FYNNEI. There are 13 residues in the CDR3. Notes on the study in general: Diversity estimates from one million T cells were considered underestimates. Both naive CD4+ cell counts and diversity were greater in long-lived donors than in aged donors.

The specimen was blood. This TCR was sampled from an elderly man in good health. The chain is built from TRBV2 and TRBJ2-3, with TRBD1 matching over 8 bases. This chain's CDR3 is CASRTGVADTQYF. CDR3 DNA: TGTGCCAGCAGGACAGGGGTAGCAGATACGCAGTATTTT.